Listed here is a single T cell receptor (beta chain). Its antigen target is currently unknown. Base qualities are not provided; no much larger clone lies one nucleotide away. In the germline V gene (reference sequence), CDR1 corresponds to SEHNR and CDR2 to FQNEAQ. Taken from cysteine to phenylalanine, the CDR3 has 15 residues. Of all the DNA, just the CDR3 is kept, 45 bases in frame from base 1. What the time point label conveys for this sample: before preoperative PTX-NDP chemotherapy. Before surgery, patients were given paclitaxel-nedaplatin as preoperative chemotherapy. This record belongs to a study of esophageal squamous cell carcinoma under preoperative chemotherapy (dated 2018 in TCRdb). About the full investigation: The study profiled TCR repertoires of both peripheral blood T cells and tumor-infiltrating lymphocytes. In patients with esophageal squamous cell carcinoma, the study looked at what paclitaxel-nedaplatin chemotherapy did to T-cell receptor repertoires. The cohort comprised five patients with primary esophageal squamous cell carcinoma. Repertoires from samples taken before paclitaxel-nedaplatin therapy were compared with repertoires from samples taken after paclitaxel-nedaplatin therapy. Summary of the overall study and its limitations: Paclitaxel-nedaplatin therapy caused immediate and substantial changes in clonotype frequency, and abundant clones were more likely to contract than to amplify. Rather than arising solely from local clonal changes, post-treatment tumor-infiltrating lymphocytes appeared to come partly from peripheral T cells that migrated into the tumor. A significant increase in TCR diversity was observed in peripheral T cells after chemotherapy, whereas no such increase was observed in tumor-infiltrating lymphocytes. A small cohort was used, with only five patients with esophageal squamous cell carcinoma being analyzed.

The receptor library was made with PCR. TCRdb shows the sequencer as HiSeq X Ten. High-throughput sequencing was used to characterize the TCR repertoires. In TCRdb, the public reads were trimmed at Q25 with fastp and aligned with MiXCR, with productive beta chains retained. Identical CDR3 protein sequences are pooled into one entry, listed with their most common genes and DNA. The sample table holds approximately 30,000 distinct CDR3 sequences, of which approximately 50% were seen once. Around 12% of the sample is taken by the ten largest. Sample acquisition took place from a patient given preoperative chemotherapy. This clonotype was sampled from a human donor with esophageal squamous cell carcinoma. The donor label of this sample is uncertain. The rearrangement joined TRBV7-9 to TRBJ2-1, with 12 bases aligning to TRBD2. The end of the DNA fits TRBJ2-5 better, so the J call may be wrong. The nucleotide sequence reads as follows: TGTGCCAGCAGCTCTTGGACTAGCGGGGCAAAGACCCAGTACTTC. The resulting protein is CASSSWTSGAKTQYF.